This T cell receptor beta chain was obtained from a study of beta chain features in type 1 diabetes. Points from the study as a whole: Shortening that was moderate but significant affected the TCRB CDR3s of Type 1 diabetes patients in all four CD4+ subsets.

This clone was counted a few times. What it binds is not known. V gave up 5 bases and J gave up 4 bases; unmatched junction bases: 8. Per the germline V gene, CDR1 is SGHTA and CDR2 is FQGNSA. This CDR3 comprises 15 residues. The whole isolated RNA underwent reverse transcription, so sequencing captured expressed TCRB transcripts. Average reads for naive, central memory and regulatory T cell samples were 3.5 million to 4.5 million. The method was immunoSEQ multiplex PCR; TCRdb's version includes in-frame clones alone and lacks a portion of them. The sample includes some 190,000 clones, 7.8% of them seen just once.

The sequence came from a woman between 40 and 55 years old with type 1 diabetes. The source material was central memory CD4+ T cells from blood. The chain is built from TRBV7-2 and TRBJ1-5, with 7 bases fitting TRBD1. The CDR3: CASSPWTGNNQPQHF. CDR3 nucleotide sequence: TGTGCCAGCAGCCCATGGACAGGAAATAATCAGCCCCAGCATTTT.